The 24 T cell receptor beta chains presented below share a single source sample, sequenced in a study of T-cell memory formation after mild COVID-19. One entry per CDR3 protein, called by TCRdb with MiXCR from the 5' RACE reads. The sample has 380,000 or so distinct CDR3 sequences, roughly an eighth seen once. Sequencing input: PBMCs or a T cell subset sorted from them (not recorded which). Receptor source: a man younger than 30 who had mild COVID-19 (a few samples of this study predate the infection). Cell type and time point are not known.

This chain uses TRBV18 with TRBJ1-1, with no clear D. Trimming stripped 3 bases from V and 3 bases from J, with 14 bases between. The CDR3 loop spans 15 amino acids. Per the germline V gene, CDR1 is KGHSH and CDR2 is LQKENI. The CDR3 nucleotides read TGTGCCAGCTCACCCCGGCAGGTCGGAGACACTGAAGCTTTCTTT. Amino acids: CASSPRQVGDTEAFF. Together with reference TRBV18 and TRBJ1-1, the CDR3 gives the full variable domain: NAGVMQNPRHLVRRRGQEARLRCSPMKGHSHVYWYRQLPEEGLKFMVYLQKENIIDESGMPKERFSAEFPKEGPSILRIQQVVRGDSAAYFCASSPRQVGDTEAFFGQGTRLTVV.

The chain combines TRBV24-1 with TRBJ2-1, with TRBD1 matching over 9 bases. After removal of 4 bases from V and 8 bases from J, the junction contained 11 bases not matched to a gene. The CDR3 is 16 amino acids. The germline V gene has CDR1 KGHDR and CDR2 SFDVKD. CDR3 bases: TGTGCCACCAGTGAAACCGGGACAGGGAAGGTCGATGAGCAGTTCTTC. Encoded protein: CATSETGTGKVDEQFF.

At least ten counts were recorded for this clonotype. This CDR3 reads CASSTGWTGELFF. CDR3 sequence (DNA): TGTGCCAGCAGCACCGGGTGGACCGGGGAGCTGTTTTTT. The V call is TRBV7-3, the J call TRBJ2-2; D remains ambiguous. CDR3 length: 13 residues. The germline V gene encodes CDR1 SGHTA and CDR2 FQGTGA. The germline V and J ends were trimmed by 5 bases and 5 bases, with 9 bases remaining between them.

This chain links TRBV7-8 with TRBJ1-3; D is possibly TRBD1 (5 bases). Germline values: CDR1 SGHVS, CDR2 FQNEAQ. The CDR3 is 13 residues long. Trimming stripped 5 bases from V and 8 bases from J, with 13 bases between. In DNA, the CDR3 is TGTGCCAGCAGCCGGTACGGGGGGGACACCATATATTTT. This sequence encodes CASSRYGGDTIYF.

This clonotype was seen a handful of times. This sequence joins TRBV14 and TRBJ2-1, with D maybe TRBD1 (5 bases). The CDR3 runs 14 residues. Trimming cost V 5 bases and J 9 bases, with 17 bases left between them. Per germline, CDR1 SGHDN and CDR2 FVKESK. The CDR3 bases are TGTGCCAGCAGCTCGAGATGGGGCTTTGGTGAGCAGTTCTTC. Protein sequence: CASSSRWGFGEQFF.

Here the CDR3 reads CASSLKQFF. Here the CDR3 DNA reads TGCGCCAGCAGCTTGAAGCAGTTCTTC. V usage is TRBV5-1 and J usage is TRBJ2-1; D is unclear. The germline gives CDR1 SGHRS, CDR2 YFSETQ. With 1 base removed from V and 11 bases from J, the gap between germline ends came to 1 base. This CDR3 has 9 amino acids.

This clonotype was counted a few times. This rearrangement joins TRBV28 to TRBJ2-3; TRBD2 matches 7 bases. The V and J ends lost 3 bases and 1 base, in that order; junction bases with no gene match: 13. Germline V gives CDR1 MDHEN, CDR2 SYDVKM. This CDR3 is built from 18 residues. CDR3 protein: CASSLGGIKRGRTDTQYF. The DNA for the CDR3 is TGTGCCAGCAGTTTGGGGGGGATCAAGCGGGGCCGCACAGATACGCAGTATTTT.

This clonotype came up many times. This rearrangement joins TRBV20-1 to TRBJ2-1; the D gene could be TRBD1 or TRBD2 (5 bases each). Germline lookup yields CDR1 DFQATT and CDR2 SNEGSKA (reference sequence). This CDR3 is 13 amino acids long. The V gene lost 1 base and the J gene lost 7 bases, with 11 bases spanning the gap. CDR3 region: CSARAGPRNEQFF. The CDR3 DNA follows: TGCAGTGCTAGAGCGGGGCCAAGGAATGAGCAGTTCTTC.

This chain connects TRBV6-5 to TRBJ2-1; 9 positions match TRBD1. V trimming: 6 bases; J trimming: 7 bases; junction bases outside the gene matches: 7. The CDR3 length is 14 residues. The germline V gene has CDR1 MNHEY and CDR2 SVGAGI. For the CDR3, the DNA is TGTGCCAGCAGCCCCGGGACAGGGATGAATGAGCAGTTCTTC. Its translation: CASSPGTGMNEQFF.

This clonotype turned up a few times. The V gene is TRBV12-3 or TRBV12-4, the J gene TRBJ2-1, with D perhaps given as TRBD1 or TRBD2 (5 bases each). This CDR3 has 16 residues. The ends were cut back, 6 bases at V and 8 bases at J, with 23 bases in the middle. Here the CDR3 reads CASSPEGQLGVDEQFF. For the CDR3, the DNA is TGTGCCAGCAGCCCTGAGGGGCAGCTAGGGGTCGATGAGCAGTTCTTC.

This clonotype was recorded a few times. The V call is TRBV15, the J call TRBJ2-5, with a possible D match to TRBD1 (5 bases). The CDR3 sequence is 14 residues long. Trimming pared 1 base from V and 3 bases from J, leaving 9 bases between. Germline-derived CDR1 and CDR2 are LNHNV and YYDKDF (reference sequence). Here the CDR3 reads CATSRGGREETQYF. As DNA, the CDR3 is TGTGCCACCAGCAGAGGCGGCAGGGAAGAGACCCAGTACTTC. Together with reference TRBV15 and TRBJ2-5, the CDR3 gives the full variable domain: DAMVIQNPRYQVTQFGKPVTLSCSQTLNHNVMYWYQQKSSQAPKLLFHYYDKDFNNEADTPDNFQSRRPNTSFCFLDIRSPGLGDTAMYLCATSRGGREETQYFGPGTRLLVL.

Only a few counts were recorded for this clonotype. CDR3 nucleotides: TGCGCCAGCAGCTCCAGGACAGGGCCCAATTCACCCCTCCACTTT. Translation: CASSSRTGPNSPLHF. The chain is built from TRBV5-1 and TRBJ1-6; 8 nucleotides agree with TRBD1. Germline V lookup: CDR1 SGHRS, CDR2 YFSETQ. The CDR3 is made up of 15 amino acids. With V trimmed by 3 bases and J by 7 bases, 6 bases remained unmatched.

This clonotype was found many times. This CDR3 is CASSPLPQAEAFF. In DNA form, the CDR3 reads TGTGCCAGCTCACCTCTTCCTCAGGCTGAAGCTTTCTTT. V is TRBV18 and J is TRBJ1-1; D is uncertain. The V end lost 3 bases, the J end lost 6 bases, and 11 bases lay between the germline ends. The germline V gene encodes CDR1 KGHSH and CDR2 LQKENI. There are 13 residues in the CDR3. Together with reference TRBV18 and TRBJ1-1, the CDR3 gives the full variable domain: NAGVMQNPRHLVRRRGQEARLRCSPMKGHSHVYWYRQLPEEGLKFMVYLQKENIIDESGMPKERFSAEFPKEGPSILRIQQVVRGDSAAYFCASSPLPQAEAFFGQGTRLTVV.

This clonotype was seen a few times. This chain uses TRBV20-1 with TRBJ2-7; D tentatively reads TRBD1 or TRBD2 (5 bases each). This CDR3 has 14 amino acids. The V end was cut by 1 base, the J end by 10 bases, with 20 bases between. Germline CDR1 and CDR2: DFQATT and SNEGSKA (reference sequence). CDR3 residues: CSARGEFLQGKQYF. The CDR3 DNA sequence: TGCAGTGCTAGAGGGGAGTTCCTCCAGGGAAAACAGTACTTC.

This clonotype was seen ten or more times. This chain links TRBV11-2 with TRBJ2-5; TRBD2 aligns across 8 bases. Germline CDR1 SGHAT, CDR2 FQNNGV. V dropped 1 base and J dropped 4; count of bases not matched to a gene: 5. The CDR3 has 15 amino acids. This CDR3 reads CASSLGAGVRETQYF. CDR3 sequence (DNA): TGTGCCAGCAGCTTAGGAGCGGGGGTGAGAGAGACCCAGTACTTC.

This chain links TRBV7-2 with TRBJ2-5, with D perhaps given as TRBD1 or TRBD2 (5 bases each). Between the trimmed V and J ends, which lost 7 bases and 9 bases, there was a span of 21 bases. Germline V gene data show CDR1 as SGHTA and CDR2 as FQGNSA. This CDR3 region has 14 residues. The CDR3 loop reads CASTSRGARTSQYF. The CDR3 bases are TGTGCCAGCACCTCCCGGGGCGCGCGGACTTCCCAGTACTTC.

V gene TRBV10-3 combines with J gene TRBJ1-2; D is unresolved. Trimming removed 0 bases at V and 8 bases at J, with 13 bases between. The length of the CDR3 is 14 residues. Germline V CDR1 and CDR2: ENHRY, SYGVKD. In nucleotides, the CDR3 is TGTGCCATCAGTGAGTCGGTAGGGCAGGACGGCTACACCTTC. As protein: CAISESVGQDGYTF.

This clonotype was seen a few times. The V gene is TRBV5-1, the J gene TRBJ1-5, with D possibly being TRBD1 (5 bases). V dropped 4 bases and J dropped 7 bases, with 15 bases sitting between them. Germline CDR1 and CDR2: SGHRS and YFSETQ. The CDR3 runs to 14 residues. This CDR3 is CASSEMAGKQPQHF. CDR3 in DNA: TGCGCCAGCAGCGAAATGGCAGGGAAGCAGCCCCAGCATTTT.

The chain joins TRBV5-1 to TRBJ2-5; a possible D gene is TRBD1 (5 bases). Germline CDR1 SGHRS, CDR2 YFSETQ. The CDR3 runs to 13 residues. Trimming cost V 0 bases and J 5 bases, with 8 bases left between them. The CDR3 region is CASSLAQGETQYF. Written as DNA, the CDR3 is TGCGCCAGCAGCTTGGCCCAGGGTGAGACCCAGTACTTC.

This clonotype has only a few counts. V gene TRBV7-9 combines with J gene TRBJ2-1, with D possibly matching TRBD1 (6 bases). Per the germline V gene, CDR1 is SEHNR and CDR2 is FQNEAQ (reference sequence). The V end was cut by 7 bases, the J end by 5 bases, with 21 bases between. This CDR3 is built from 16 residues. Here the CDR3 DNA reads TGTGCCAGCATCCACCGGTCTAGACAGGCCAACAATGAGCAGTTCTTC. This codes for CASIHRSRQANNEQFF.

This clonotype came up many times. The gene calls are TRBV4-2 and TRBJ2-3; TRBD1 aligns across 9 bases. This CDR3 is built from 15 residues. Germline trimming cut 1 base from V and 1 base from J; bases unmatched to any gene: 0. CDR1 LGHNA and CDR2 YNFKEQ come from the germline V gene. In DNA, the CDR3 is TGTGCCAGCAGCCAAGGGACAGGGGGCACAGATACGCAGTATTTT. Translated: CASSQGTGGTDTQYF.

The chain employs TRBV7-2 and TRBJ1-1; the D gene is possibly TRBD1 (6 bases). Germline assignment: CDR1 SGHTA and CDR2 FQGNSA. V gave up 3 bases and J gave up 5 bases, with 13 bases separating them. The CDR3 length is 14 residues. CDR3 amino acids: CASSLGLTGTEAFF. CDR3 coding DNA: TGTGCCAGCAGCTTGGGACTCACAGGGACTGAAGCTTTCTTT. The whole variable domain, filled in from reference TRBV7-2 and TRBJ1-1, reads GAGVSQSPSNKVTEKGKDVELRCDPISGHTALYWYRQSLGQGLEFLIYFQGNSAPDKSGLPSDRFSAERTGGSVSTLTIQRTQQEDSAVYLCASSLGLTGTEAFFGQGTRLTVV.

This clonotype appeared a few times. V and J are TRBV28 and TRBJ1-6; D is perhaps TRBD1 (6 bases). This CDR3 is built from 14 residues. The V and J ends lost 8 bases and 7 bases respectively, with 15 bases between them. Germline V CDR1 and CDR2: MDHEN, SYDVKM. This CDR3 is CASVLGQGNSPLHF. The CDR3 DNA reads TGTGCCAGCGTGTTAGGGCAGGGGAATTCACCCCTCCACTTT. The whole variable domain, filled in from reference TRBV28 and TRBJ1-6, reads DVKVTQSSRYLVKRTGEKVFLECVQDMDHENMFWYRQDPGLGLRLIYFSYDVKMKEKGDIPEGYSVSREKKERFSLILESASTNQTSMYLCASVLGQGNSPLHFGNGTRLTVT.

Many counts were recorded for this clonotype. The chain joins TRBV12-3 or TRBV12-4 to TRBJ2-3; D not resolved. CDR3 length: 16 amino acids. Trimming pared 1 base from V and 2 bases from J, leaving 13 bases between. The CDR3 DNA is TGTGCCAGCAGTTTAGGGACCGCGAGCTTCACAGATACGCAGTATTTT. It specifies CASSLGTASFTDTQYF.